This entry lists 18 T cell receptor beta chains sequenced from one sample in a study of blood T cell repertoires in COVID-19. Method: immunoSEQ multiplex PCR; TCRdb's copy keeps in-frame clones and lacks some. The table shows around 220,000 clones, with less than 85% occurring only once. The sequenced material came from peripheral blood. Receptors were obtained from a woman older than 75 with active or convalescent COVID-19.

The chain uses TRBV6-6 and TRBJ1-3; TRBD1 is a possible D gene (5 bases). This CDR3 region has 15 residues. Trimming took 5 bases from V and 4 from J, leaving 15 bases between them. The germline CDR1 and CDR2 sequences are MNHNY and SVGAGI (reference sequence). The DNA of the CDR3 is TGTGCCAGCAGTAACCGCGGGACGGAAGGAAACACCATATATTTT. Translated: CASSNRGTEGNTIYF.

The gene calls are TRBV2 and TRBJ1-2; 9 bases line up with TRBD1. Per germline, CDR1 SNHLY and CDR2 FYNNEI. This CDR3 region has 13 residues. V lost 5 bases, J lost 8 bases, and 6 bases stayed unmatched. Here the CDR3 reads CASSKNRGQGYTF. The CDR3 DNA sequence: TGTGCCAGCAGTAAAAACAGGGGGCAAGGCTACACCTTC.

The V gene is TRBV19, the J gene TRBJ1-2; D gene uncertain. Germline CDR1 and CDR2: LNHDA and SQIVND (reference sequence). This CDR3 has 15 amino acids. The ends were cut back, 2 bases at V and 5 bases at J, with 15 bases in the middle. CDR3 residues: CASSILASSGYGYTF. The DNA for the CDR3 is TGTGCCAGTAGTATACTAGCGTCCAGCGGTTATGGCTACACCTTC.

The genes are TRBV7-9 and TRBJ2-2; no clear D. Germline V lookup: CDR1 SEHNR, CDR2 FQNEAQ (reference sequence). The CDR3 is 14 residues long. V lost 3 bases and J lost 0, with 5 bases in between. The CDR3 DNA sequence: TGTGCCAGCAGCTTTACAACGAACACCGGGGAGCTGTTTTTT. Its protein product is CASSFTTNTGELFF.

This chain joins TRBV5-1 and TRBJ2-3; 11 bases match TRBD2. Germline CDR1 SGHRS, CDR2 YFSETQ. After removal of 3 bases from V and 3 bases from J, the junction contained 6 bases not matched to a gene. CDR3 length: 16 amino acids. The CDR3 nucleotides read TGCGCCAGCAGCTCTACTAGCGGGAGCGGGACAGATACGCAGTATTTT. Amino acids: CASSSTSGSGTDTQYF.

This clone was seen only once. The rearrangement links TRBV6-5 to TRBJ1-5; possibly TRBD1 for D (6 bases). CDR3 length: 14 amino acids. CDR1 MNHEY and CDR2 SVGAGI come from the germline V gene. V gave up 4 bases and J gave up 6 bases, with 13 bases separating them. CDR3 sequence reads: CASSLQGPGQPQHF. The CDR3 DNA reads as TGTGCCAGCAGTTTACAGGGCCCTGGTCAGCCCCAGCATTTT.

This clone was detected a few times. V is TRBV28 and J is TRBJ1-2, with D possibly matching TRBD1 (6 bases). The ends were cut back, 3 bases at V and 2 bases at J, with 10 bases in the middle. From germline, CDR1 is MDHEN and CDR2 SYDVKM. The CDR3 extends over 14 amino acids. The CDR3, as DNA: TGTGCCAGCAGTTTCGCCGACAGGAACTATGGCTACACCTTC. This gives the protein CASSFADRNYGYTF.

This chain joins TRBV15 and TRBJ1-2; TRBD1 matches 8 bases. This CDR3 region has 17 residues. Per the germline V gene, CDR1 is LNHNV and CDR2 is YYDKDF (reference sequence). Germline trimming cut 5 bases from V and 1 base from J; bases unmatched to any gene: 12. The chain's CDR3 is CATSSRLGTGGNYGYTF. For the CDR3, the DNA is TGTGCCACCAGCTCGCGACTGGGGACAGGAGGTAACTATGGCTACACCTTC.

The chain is built from TRBV5-4 and TRBJ2-7, with TRBD2 as a possible D gene (7 bases). Germline CDR1 and CDR2: SGHNT and YYREEE (reference sequence). Trimming removed 4 bases from V and 2 bases from J, with 16 bases in between. CDR3 length: 15 amino acids. CDR3 region: CASSPQGGGAYEQYF. CDR3 in DNA: TGTGCCAGCAGCCCCCAGGGAGGGGGGGCCTACGAGCAGTACTTC.

This clone has just one count. The rearrangement uses TRBV7-9 and TRBJ2-3; no reliable D call. Germline V CDR1 and CDR2: SEHNR, FQNEAQ (reference sequence). Trimming stripped 5 bases from V and 5 bases from J, with 8 bases between. The CDR3 consists of 12 residues. The CDR3 DNA reads as TGTGCCAGCAGCCCCCCCAGAGATACGCAGTATTTT. It translates to CASSPPRDTQYF.

The gene calls are TRBV5-1 and TRBJ2-6; 11 nucleotides agree with TRBD2. J was trimmed by 2 bases and V by 1 base; bases with no gene match: 2. Per germline, CDR1 SGHRS and CDR2 YFSETQ. The CDR3 has 17 amino acids. Here the CDR3 reads CASSLPGLAAGANVLTF. CDR3 sequence (DNA): TGCGCCAGCAGCTTGCCGGGACTAGCGGCTGGGGCCAACGTCCTGACTTTC.

The rearrangement joins TRBV19 to TRBJ2-2; D is possibly TRBD2 (7 bases). The CDR3 length is 17 residues. The V gene's germline CDR1 is LNHDA and CDR2 SQIVND (reference sequence). V dropped 4 bases and J dropped 5 bases, with 20 bases sitting between them. CDR3: CASSTLRGAINTGELFF. The DNA of the CDR3 is TGTGCCAGTAGTACCCTCCGGGGGGCTATTAATACCGGGGAGCTGTTTTTT.

This chain uses TRBV6-5 with TRBJ1-4, with 11 bases identical to TRBD1. With 8 bases clipped from V and 8 bases from J, the junction kept 4 bases outside the gene matches. Germline CDR1 MNHEY, CDR2 SVGAGI. The CDR3 has 13 residues. The CDR3 DNA follows: TGTGCCAGCCGGGACAGGGGGACGGAAAAACTGTTTTTT. It encodes CASRDRGTEKLFF.

The chain carries TRBV30 and TRBJ2-5, with D perhaps matching TRBD1 (5 bases). The CDR3 extends over 14 amino acids. V dropped 1 base and J dropped 2 bases, with 11 bases sitting between them. In germline, CDR1 is GTSNPN, CDR2 SVGIG (reference sequence). The CDR3 loop reads CAWSGRQLQETQYF. The CDR3 DNA is TGTGCCTGGAGTGGACGACAGTTACAAGAGACCCAGTACTTC.

Concerning this clone itself: An end of the junction does not agree with germline; a read error may underlie this. V and J are TRBV19 and TRBJ2-5; 8 positions match TRBD1. The germline gives CDR1 LNHDA, CDR2 SQIVND (reference sequence). This CDR3 is 15 amino acids long. Here the CDR3 reads CASSWTGSRREAQYF. The DNA for the CDR3 is TGTGCCAGTAGTTGGACAGGGTCAAGAAGAGAGGCCCAGTACTTC.

This clone has just one count. The V and J genes are TRBV7-9 and TRBJ2-2; D might be TRBD1 (5 bases). Germline V gene data show CDR1 as SEHNR and CDR2 as FQNEAQ (reference sequence). V was trimmed by 6 bases and J by 2 bases, leaving 13 bases between them. The CDR3 extends over 15 amino acids. For the CDR3, the DNA is TGTGCCAGCAGTTCCAATGGGGCAAACACCGGGGAGCTGTTTTTT. It codes for CASSSNGANTGELFF.

The chain uses TRBV19 and TRBJ2-3; TRBD1 matches at 10 bases. The CDR3 has 16 residues. Germline values: CDR1 LNHDA, CDR2 SQIVND (reference sequence). V lost 4 bases to trimming and J lost 0 bases; unmatched junction nucleotides: 4. In DNA, the CDR3 is TGTGCCAGTAGTAGGGACAGGGGAACTAGCACAGATACGCAGTATTTT. It is translated as CASSRDRGTSTDTQYF.

This chain joins TRBV28 and TRBJ1-2; TRBD1 matches at 7 bases. From germline, CDR1 is MDHEN and CDR2 SYDVKM. J lost 4 bases, V lost 10 bases, and 12 bases had no gene match. This CDR3 has 14 amino acids. CDR3 nucleotide sequence: TGTGCCACCAATAGGGACAGTTTCCCCTATGGCTACACCTTC. Amino acids: CATNRDSFPYGYTF.